A single sample is the source of the 16 T cell receptor beta chains below, sequenced in a study of control samples from healthy donors and cancer patients. Sequencing was performed with immunoSEQ multiplex PCR; in TCRdb, only in-frame clones are kept and a portion is missing. This sample has tens of thousands of clones, with 95% to 96% found just once. Sequencing was done on a sample of blood. These receptors were obtained from a woman aged 25 to 45 in good health.

This sequence joins TRBV6-5 and TRBJ1-3; the match to TRBD1 covers 7 bases. CDR1 is MNHEY and CDR2 is SVGAGI in the germline V gene. The CDR3 length is 15 residues. V dropped 8 bases and J dropped 2; count of bases not matched to a gene: 9. Here the CDR3 reads CASVRTGEAGNTIYF. The CDR3 coding sequence is TGTGCCAGCGTCCGAACAGGGGAGGCTGGAAACACCATATATTTT.

This chain connects TRBV28 to TRBJ2-7; 7 bases match TRBD1. J was trimmed by 3 bases and V by 3 bases; bases with no gene match: 5. This CDR3 has 14 residues. Per germline, CDR1 MDHEN and CDR2 SYDVKM. Here the CDR3 reads CASSFTGVLYEQYF. CDR3 bases: TGTGCCAGCAGTTTTACAGGGGTACTCTACGAGCAGTACTTC.

J is TRBJ1-6 and V is TRBV28; TRBD1 matches at 9 bases. CDR3 length equals 15 residues. CDR1 MDHEN and CDR2 SYDVKM come from the germline V gene. Losses at the gene ends were 2 bases for V and 10 bases for J; bases not matched to a gene: 6. CDR3 sequence (DNA): TGTGCCAGCAGTTTAGTGACAGGGGGAGGATCACCCCTCCACTTT. Amino acids: CASSLVTGGGSPLHF.

This sequence joins TRBV20-1 and TRBJ2-7; D remains ambiguous. Germline V lookup: CDR1 DFQATT, CDR2 SNEGSKA (reference sequence). The CDR3 length is 10 residues. The germline V and J ends were trimmed by 5 bases and 7 bases, with 9 bases remaining between them. The CDR3 loop is CSAHLGEQYF. CDR3 bases: TGCAGTGCTCACTTGGGGGAGCAGTACTTC.

The chain uses TRBV3-1 (or the pseudogene TRBV3-2) and TRBJ2-5; D is perhaps TRBD1 (6 bases). Trimming stripped 1 base from V and 3 bases from J, with 12 bases between. This CDR3 contains 15 residues. The germline V gene has CDR1 LGHDT and CDR2 YNNKEL (reference sequence). CDR3 sequence: CASSQGSGVEETQYF. For the CDR3, the DNA is TGTGCCAGCAGCCAAGGTTCAGGGGTGGAAGAGACCCAGTACTTC.

The chain couples TRBV5-1 to TRBJ1-1; D possibly corresponds to TRBD1 (5 bases). In germline, CDR1 is SGHRS, CDR2 YFSETQ. The CDR3 runs 14 residues. Trimming removed 0 bases at V and 6 bases at J, with 12 bases between. Here the CDR3 DNA reads TGCGCCAGCAGCTTGGGAGGGGCTGTCTCTGAAGCTTTCTTT. It is translated as CASSLGGAVSEAFF.

The J gene is TRBJ2-5, the V gene TRBV11-2; no clear D. Germline V lookup: CDR1 SGHAT, CDR2 FQNNGV. The CDR3 is made up of 13 amino acids. Trimming stripped 3 bases from V and 4 bases from J, with 9 bases between. CDR3 in amino acids: CASSFLGLETQYF. DNA for the CDR3: TGTGCCAGCAGCTTTCTTGGGTTAGAGACCCAGTACTTC.

V gene TRBV9 combines with J gene TRBJ2-2, with D unresolved. Germline V gene lookup returns CDR1 SGDLS and CDR2 YYNGEE. V was pared by 2 bases and J by 0 bases, with 8 bases between. The CDR3 has 15 residues. The CDR3 DNA sequence: TGTGCCAGCAGCGTGGGAAGTGCGAACACCGGGGAGCTGTTTTTT. Its translation: CASSVGSANTGELFF.

The rearrangement links TRBV28 to TRBJ2-7; TRBD2 is a possible D gene (5 bases). The CDR3 has 15 residues. V was trimmed by 6 bases and J by 1 base, leaving 16 bases between them. Looked up from germline, CDR1 is MDHEN and CDR2 is SYDVKM. Written as DNA, the CDR3 is TGTGCCAGCAGCCCCGGGAAAGGAATGTCCTACGAGCAGTACTTC. Translated: CASSPGKGMSYEQYF. Full variable domain (rest looked up from reference TRBV28 and TRBJ2-7): DVKVTQSSRYLVKRTGEKVFLECVQDMDHENMFWYRQDPGLGLRLIYFSYDVKMKEKGDIPEGYSVSREKKERFSLILESASTNQTSMYLCASSPGKGMSYEQYFGPGTRLTVT.

The chain couples TRBV12-3 or TRBV12-4 to TRBJ2-1; D call uncertain. The CDR3 extends over 13 amino acids. Trimming removed 6 bases at V and 5 bases at J, with 11 bases between. CDR3 nucleotide sequence: TGTGCCAGCAGCACCGGAAGAAACAATGAGCAGTTCTTC. It encodes CASSTGRNNEQFF.

V usage is TRBV5-5 and J usage is TRBJ1-5, with TRBD1 as a possible D gene (6 bases). Between the trimmed V and J ends, which lost 1 base and 5 bases, there was a span of 13 bases. The V gene's germline CDR1 is SGHKS and CDR2 YYEKEE (reference sequence). This CDR3 has 15 amino acids. CDR3 loop: CASSLRWTVDQPQHF. The CDR3 region has the DNA TGTGCCAGCAGCTTGCGCTGGACAGTAGATCAGCCCCAGCATTTT.

The chain links TRBV27 to TRBJ1-5, with 10 bases lining up with TRBD1. There are 14 residues in the CDR3. Germline values: CDR1 MNHEY, CDR2 SMNVEV (reference sequence). V shed 8 bases, J shed 4 bases, and the junction held 5 bases outside the gene matches. This CDR3 is CASGDRGRNQPQHF. CDR3 in DNA: TGTGCCAGCGGGGACAGGGGAAGGAATCAGCCCCAGCATTTT.

The chain joins TRBV11-2 to TRBJ2-2, with D unresolved. V was clipped by 1 base and J by 9 bases, with 6 bases between them. This CDR3 has 12 residues. Per the germline V gene, CDR1 is SGHAT and CDR2 is FQNNGV. The chain's CDR3 is CASSLGWRELFF. The CDR3 nucleotides are TGTGCCAGCAGCTTAGGGTGGAGGGAGCTGTTTTTT. Variable domain in full (rest from reference TRBV11-2 and TRBJ2-2): EAGVAQSPRYKIIEKRQSVAFWCNPISGHATLYWYQQILGQGPKLLIQFQNNGVVDDSQLPKDRFSAERLKGVDSTLKIQPAKLEDSAVYLCASSLGWRELFFGEGSRLTVL.

V is TRBV14 and J is TRBJ2-5; D is unresolved. Trimming shortened V by 4 bases and J by 4 bases, and 13 bases separated the two germline ends. Germline-derived CDR1 and CDR2 are SGHDN and FVKESK. The CDR3 has 14 amino acids. The CDR3 region has the DNA TGTGCCAGCAGCCTTCAAGGGTGGGGAGAGACCCAGTACTTC. Protein product: CASSLQGWGETQYF.

V is TRBV6-1 and J is TRBJ1-4, with TRBD1 identical over 10 bases. Germline V gene lookup returns CDR1 MNHNS and CDR2 SASEGT. CDR3 length equals 20 residues. V was pared by 2 bases and J by 0 bases, with 12 bases of the junction left unmatched. CDR3: CASSEIRPGQGTATNEKLFF. In nucleotides, the CDR3 is TGTGCCAGCAGTGAAATTAGGCCGGGACAGGGGACTGCAACTAATGAAAAACTGTTTTTT.

The chain is built from TRBV5-4 and TRBJ1-1, with 8 nucleotides matching TRBD1. This CDR3 is built from 13 residues. Germline V CDR1 and CDR2: SGHNT, YYREEE (reference sequence). Trimming at V came to 4 bases and at J to 10 bases, leaving 9 bases not matched to a gene. Here the CDR3 reads CASSEHRGNAAFF. CDR3 DNA: TGTGCCAGCAGCGAGCACAGGGGGAATGCAGCTTTCTTT.